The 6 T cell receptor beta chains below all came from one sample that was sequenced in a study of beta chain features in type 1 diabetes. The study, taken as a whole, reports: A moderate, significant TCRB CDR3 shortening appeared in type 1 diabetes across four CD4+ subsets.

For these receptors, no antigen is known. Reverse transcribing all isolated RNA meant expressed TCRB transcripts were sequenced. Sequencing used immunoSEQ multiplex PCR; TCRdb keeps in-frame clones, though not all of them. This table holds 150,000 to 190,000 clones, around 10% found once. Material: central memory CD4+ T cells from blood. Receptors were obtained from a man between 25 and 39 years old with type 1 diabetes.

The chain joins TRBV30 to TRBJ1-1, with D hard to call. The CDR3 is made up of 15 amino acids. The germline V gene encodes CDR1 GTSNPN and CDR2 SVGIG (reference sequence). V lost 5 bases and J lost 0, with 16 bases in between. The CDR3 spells CAWLGRLMMNTEAFF. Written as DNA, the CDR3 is TGTGCCTGGTTGGGCAGGCTGATGATGAACACTGAAGCTTTCTTT.

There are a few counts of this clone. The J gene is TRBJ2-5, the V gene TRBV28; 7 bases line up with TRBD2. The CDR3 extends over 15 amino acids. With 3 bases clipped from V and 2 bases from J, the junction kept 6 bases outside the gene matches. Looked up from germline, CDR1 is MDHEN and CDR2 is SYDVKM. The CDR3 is CASSLGGSSQETQYF. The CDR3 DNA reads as TGTGCCAGCAGTTTGGGCGGGAGCTCACAAGAGACCCAGTACTTC.

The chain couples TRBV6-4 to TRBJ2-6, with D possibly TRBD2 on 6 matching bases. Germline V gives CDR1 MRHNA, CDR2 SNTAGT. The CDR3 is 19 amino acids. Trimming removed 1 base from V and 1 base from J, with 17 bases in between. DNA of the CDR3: TGTGCCAGCAGTGACTATGCGTCCCGGGACTTTTCTGGGGCCAACGTCCTGACTTTC. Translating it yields CASSDYASRDFSGANVLTF.

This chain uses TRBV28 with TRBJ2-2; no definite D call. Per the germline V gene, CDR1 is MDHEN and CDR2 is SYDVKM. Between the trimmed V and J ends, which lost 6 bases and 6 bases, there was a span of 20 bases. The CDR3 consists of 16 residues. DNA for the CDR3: TGTGCCAGCAGCTTGACGAAAACCAGGTTTCCCGGGGAGCTGTTTTTT. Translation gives CASSLTKTRFPGELFF.

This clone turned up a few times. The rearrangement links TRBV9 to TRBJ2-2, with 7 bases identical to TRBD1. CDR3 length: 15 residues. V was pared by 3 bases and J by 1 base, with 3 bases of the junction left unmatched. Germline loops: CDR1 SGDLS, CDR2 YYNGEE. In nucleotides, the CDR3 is TGTGCCAGCAGCGCCCGACAGGGGAACACCGGGGAGCTGTTTTTT. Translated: CASSARQGNTGELFF.

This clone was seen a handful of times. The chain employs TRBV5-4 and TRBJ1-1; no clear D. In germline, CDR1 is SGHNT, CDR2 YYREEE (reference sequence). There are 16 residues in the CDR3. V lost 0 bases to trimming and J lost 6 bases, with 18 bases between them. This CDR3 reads CASSLATTRGTPEAFF. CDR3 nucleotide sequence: TGTGCCAGCAGCTTGGCCACAACCAGAGGAACGCCTGAAGCTTTCTTT.